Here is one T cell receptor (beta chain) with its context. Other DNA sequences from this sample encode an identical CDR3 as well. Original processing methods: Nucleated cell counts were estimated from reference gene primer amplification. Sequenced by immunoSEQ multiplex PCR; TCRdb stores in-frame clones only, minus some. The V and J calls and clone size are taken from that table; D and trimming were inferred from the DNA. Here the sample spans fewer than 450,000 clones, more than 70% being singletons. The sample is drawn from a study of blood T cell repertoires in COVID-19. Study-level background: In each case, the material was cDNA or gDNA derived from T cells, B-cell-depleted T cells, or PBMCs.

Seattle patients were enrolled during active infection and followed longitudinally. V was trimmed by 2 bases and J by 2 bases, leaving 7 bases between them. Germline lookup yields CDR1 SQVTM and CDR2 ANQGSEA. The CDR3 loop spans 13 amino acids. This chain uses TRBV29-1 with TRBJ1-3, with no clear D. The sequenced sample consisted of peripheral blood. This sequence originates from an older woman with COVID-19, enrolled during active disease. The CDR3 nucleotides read TGCAGCGTTGAACGGGGTACTGGAAACACCATATATTTT. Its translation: CSVERGTGNTIYF.